These 27 T cell receptor beta chains were sequenced from one sample in a study of cytomegalovirus exposure and HLA in healthy donors. The table came from immunoSEQ multiplex PCR; TCRdb's copy has only in-frame clones and leaves some out. The sample includes under 400,000 clones, just over 85% of them seen just once. Sequenced material: PBMCs. All receptors derive from a woman aged 18-29 years in good health and CMV-seronegative.

The chain couples TRBV6-4 to TRBJ2-1, with TRBD2 matching over 8 bases. V was clipped by 0 bases and J by 3 bases; unmatched bases: 4. The CDR3 covers 16 residues. Germline CDR1 is MRHNA and CDR2 is SNTAGT. CDR3 amino acids: CASSDSSGENYNEQFF. The CDR3 bases are TGTGCCAGCAGTGACTCTAGCGGGGAGAACTACAATGAGCAGTTCTTC.

The gene calls are TRBV4-2 and TRBJ2-2, with D tentatively TRBD1 (5 bases). CDR1 LGHNA and CDR2 YNFKEQ come from the germline V gene. Trimming cost V 1 base and J 2 bases, with 14 bases left between them. The CDR3 has 17 residues. CDR3: CASSQGWAGLNTGELFF. In DNA form, the CDR3 reads TGTGCCAGCAGCCAAGGGTGGGCAGGGCTTAACACCGGGGAGCTGTTTTTT.

This chain uses TRBV11-3 with TRBJ2-3; perhaps TRBD1 as D (5 bases). Germline-derived CDR1 and CDR2 are SGHNT and YENEEA. This CDR3 spans 13 amino acids. V was trimmed by 5 bases and J by 1 base, leaving 7 bases between them. The CDR3 sequence: CASSQQGTDTQYF. DNA for the CDR3: TGTGCCAGCAGCCAACAGGGCACAGATACGCAGTATTTT.

This chain joins TRBV7-9 and TRBJ1-1, with 7 bases matching TRBD1. This CDR3 is built from 15 residues. The ends lost 8 bases at V and 0 bases at J; junction bases unmatched: 9. In germline, CDR1 is SEHNR, CDR2 FQNEAQ (reference sequence). The CDR3 sequence is CASALIQGMNTEAFF. CDR3 nucleotides: TGTGCCAGCGCCCTCATACAGGGGATGAACACTGAAGCTTTCTTT.

V usage is TRBV6-1 and J usage is TRBJ2-7, with a tentative D call TRBD1 (5 bases). Germline V gene sequence: CDR1 MNHNS, CDR2 SASEGT. CDR3 size: 12 residues. The V and J ends lost 3 bases and 5 bases respectively, with 8 bases between them. The CDR3 nucleotides are TGTGCCAGCAGTGATCTGACAGACGAGCAGTACTTC. It codes for CASSDLTDEQYF.

The chain combines TRBV2 with TRBJ2-6, with no clear D. Trimming shortened V by 8 bases and J by 0 bases, and 11 bases separated the two germline ends. The CDR3 spans 15 residues. CDR1 is SNHLY, CDR2 FYNNEI, per germline. CDR3 in amino acids: CASVSPSSGANVLTF. CDR3 in DNA: TGTGCCAGCGTTTCTCCTTCCTCTGGGGCCAACGTCCTGACTTTC.

In this sample, this clone turned up once. V gene TRBV4-1 combines with J gene TRBJ2-1; D may be TRBD1 (6 bases). CDR1 and CDR2 (germline): MGHRA, YSYEKL. The V and J ends lost 5 bases and 7 bases respectively, with 15 bases between them. The CDR3 length is 14 residues. CDR3 sequence: CASSTNREVNEQFF. The CDR3 DNA reads as TGCGCCAGCAGCACGAACAGGGAAGTAAATGAGCAGTTCTTC.

The chain couples TRBV6-5 to TRBJ2-7, with 10 bases identical to TRBD2. J was trimmed by 5 bases and V by 0 bases; bases with no gene match: 4. Germline V gene sequence: CDR1 MNHEY, CDR2 SVGAGI. This CDR3 contains 15 residues. The CDR3, as DNA: TGTGCCAGCAGTTACTCGGGGACTAGCGCCGACGAGCAGTACTTC. Residues: CASSYSGTSADEQYF.

V and J are TRBV28 and TRBJ1-1, with D unresolved. This CDR3 comprises 12 residues. Between the trimmed V and J ends, which lost 6 bases and 0 bases, there was a span of 5 bases. Germline V lookup: CDR1 MDHEN, CDR2 SYDVKM. Written as DNA, the CDR3 is TGTGCCAGCAGCATAGTGAACACTGAAGCTTTCTTT. Its translation is CASSIVNTEAFF. The full variable domain, in which reference TRBV28 and TRBJ1-1 provide the parts outside the CDR3, is DVKVTQSSRYLVKRTGEKVFLECVQDMDHENMFWYRQDPGLGLRLIYFSYDVKMKEKGDIPEGYSVSREKKERFSLILESASTNQTSMYLCASSIVNTEAFFGQGTRLTVV.

The gene calls are TRBV30 and TRBJ2-7, with D hard to call. V gave up 1 base and J gave up 2 bases, with 12 bases separating them. The V gene's germline CDR1 is GTSNPN and CDR2 SVGIG (reference sequence). The CDR3 length is 14 residues. CDR3 bases: TGTGCCTGGAGTGACCAGGTCTTCACCTACGAGCAGTACTTC. It yields the protein CAWSDQVFTYEQYF.

This clone occurred once. J is TRBJ2-5 and V is TRBV2; possibly TRBD2 for D (5 bases). Trimming cost V 7 bases and J 4 bases, with 10 bases left between them. From germline, CDR1 is SNHLY and CDR2 FYNNEI. This CDR3 contains 12 residues. This CDR3 is CASKPSRETQYF. The CDR3 region has the DNA TGTGCCAGCAAACCTAGCAGAGAGACCCAGTACTTC.

V and J are TRBV6-1 and TRBJ2-4, with TRBD2 matching over 11 bases. Per germline, CDR1 MNHNS and CDR2 SASEGT. The CDR3 spans 19 residues. Trimming at V came to 2 bases and at J to 2 bases, leaving 11 bases not matched to a gene. CDR3 sequence reads: CASSELGLAGGSSKNIQYF. The CDR3 DNA reads as TGTGCCAGCAGTGAATTAGGGCTAGCGGGGGGATCATCCAAAAACATTCAGTACTTC.

The rearrangement joins TRBV27 to TRBJ1-2; 7 positions match TRBD1. V was clipped by 6 bases and J by 8 bases; unmatched bases: 15. Germline V gene data show CDR1 as MNHEY and CDR2 as SMNVEV (reference sequence). The CDR3 runs 15 residues. Here the CDR3 DNA reads TGTGCCAGCAGCCATATCCCGGGACAGCTTATGGGCTACACCTTC. This gives the protein CASSHIPGQLMGYTF.

This clone was seen only once. The chain joins TRBV6-5 to TRBJ2-1, with TRBD2 matching 16 bases. The germline CDR1 and CDR2 sequences are MNHEY and SVGAGI. The CDR3 loop spans 14 amino acids. The V gene end was trimmed by 5 bases and the J gene end by 14 bases; junction bases not matched to a gene: 6. The CDR3 protein is CASSAGTSGGAEFF. CDR3 DNA sequence: TGTGCCAGCAGTGCCGGGACTAGCGGGGGGGCGGAGTTCTTC.

This clone was seen just once. This chain joins TRBV7-2 and TRBJ1-2, with no clear D. V lost 5 bases, J lost 1 base, and 14 bases lay in between. CDR3 length: 15 residues. Germline loops: CDR1 SGHTA, CDR2 FQGNSA. Here the CDR3 reads CASSPAGGGNYGYTF. For the CDR3, the DNA is TGTGCCAGCAGCCCGGCGGGAGGAGGTAACTATGGCTACACCTTC. The complete variable domain, with remaining parts taken from reference TRBV7-2 and TRBJ1-2, reads GAGVSQSPSNKVTEKGKDVELRCDPISGHTALYWYRQSLGQGLEFLIYFQGNSAPDKSGLPSDRFSAERTGGSVSTLTIQRTQQEDSAVYLCASSPAGGGNYGYTFGSGTRLTVV.

This chain uses TRBV4-2 with TRBJ1-4, with D unresolved. Trimming stripped 4 bases from V and 8 bases from J, with 14 bases between. The CDR3 sequence is 14 residues long. In germline, CDR1 is LGHNA, CDR2 YNFKEQ. The CDR3 loop reads CASSPGLGREKLFF. CDR3 sequence (DNA): TGTGCCAGCAGCCCGGGCCTTGGGAGGGAAAAACTGTTTTTT.

CDR3 in DNA: TGTGCCACATTGGGGGGAGTGAACACTGAAGCTTTCTTT. Amino acids: CATLGGVNTEAFF. The chain is built from TRBV6-5 and TRBJ1-1, with a possible D match to TRBD1 (5 bases). V lost 10 bases, J lost 0 bases, and 12 bases lay in between. This CDR3 spans 13 amino acids. The V gene's germline CDR1 is MNHEY and CDR2 SVGAGI.

V and J are TRBV29-1 and TRBJ2-1; TRBD2 is a possible D gene (5 bases). Germline values: CDR1 SQVTM, CDR2 ANQGSEA. The CDR3 runs 14 residues. V lost 3 bases to trimming and J lost 7 bases, with 16 bases between them. The CDR3 region has the DNA TGCAGCGTTGATCGGGAAGGGAATTCGAATGAGCAGTTCTTC. It translates to CSVDREGNSNEQFF.

This chain links TRBV5-4 with TRBJ2-1; D gene uncertain. Trimming cost V 2 bases and J 6 bases, with 9 bases left between them. CDR3 length equals 13 residues. Germline assignment: CDR1 SGHNT and CDR2 YYREEE (reference sequence). CDR3 sequence (DNA): TGTGCCAGCAGCTTCTCATTCGGCAATGAGCAGTTCTTC. Residues: CASSFSFGNEQFF.

The J gene is TRBJ2-7, the V gene TRBV28; D is unclear. V was pared by 3 bases and J by 2 bases, with 11 bases between. The CDR3 has 14 residues. CDR1 and CDR2 from the germline V gene are MDHEN and SYDVKM. For the CDR3, the DNA is TGTGCCAGCAGTTTCGTCCCGTCCCCCTACGAGCAGTACTTC. Its translation: CASSFVPSPYEQYF.

CDR3 nucleotide sequence: TGTGCCAGCAGCTTCTCTGAGCAGTTCTTC. Translated, it gives CASSFSEQFF. The rearrangement links TRBV11-2 to TRBJ2-1; D is undetermined. CDR3 size: 10 residues. V lost 3 bases and J lost 9, with 3 bases in between. Germline CDR1 is SGHAT and CDR2 is FQNNGV.

The V gene is TRBV5-1, the J gene TRBJ2-7; D is undetermined. Germline V lookup: CDR1 SGHRS, CDR2 YFSETQ. Between the trimmed V and J ends, which lost 3 bases and 3 bases, there was a span of 4 bases. The CDR3 spans 11 residues. Here the CDR3 reads CASSSLYEQYF. DNA for the CDR3: TGCGCCAGCAGCTCTCTCTACGAGCAGTACTTC.

This chain links TRBV6-5 with TRBJ2-7; maybe TRBD1 (6 bases). The CDR3 sequence is 14 residues long. Looked up from germline, CDR1 is MNHEY and CDR2 is SVGAGI. Trimming removed 6 bases at V and 2 bases at J, with 14 bases between. The CDR3 DNA is TGTGCCAGCAGCTGGAACAGGGTCGCCTACGAGCAGTACTTC. Encoded protein: CASSWNRVAYEQYF.

The rearrangement joins TRBV19 to TRBJ1-2; 10 positions match TRBD1. The trim removed 4 bases at V and 8 bases at J, leaving 10 bases unmatched. Per germline, CDR1 LNHDA and CDR2 SQIVND (reference sequence). CDR3 size: 15 residues. CDR3 protein: CASSKDRGRVEGYTF. As DNA, the CDR3 is TGTGCCAGTAGTAAAGACAGGGGGCGAGTGGAAGGCTACACCTTC.

The V call is TRBV29-1, the J call TRBJ1-2; D may be TRBD1 (5 bases). The CDR3 is 13 amino acids. The germline V gene encodes CDR1 SQVTM and CDR2 ANQGSEA. V lost 2 bases and J 0 bases, leaving 7 bases between the germline ends. The CDR3 loop is CSVEQGTNYGYTF. The CDR3 nucleotides read TGCAGCGTTGAACAGGGAACTAACTATGGCTACACCTTC.

This chain connects TRBV5-1 to TRBJ1-2; D is uncertain. V gave up 0 bases and J gave up 4 bases, with 10 bases separating them. The CDR3 sequence is 14 residues long. The germline CDR1 and CDR2 sequences are SGHRS and YFSETQ. Here the CDR3 DNA reads TGCGCCAGCAGCTTGGAGGTCCGGGGCTATGGCTACACCTTC. Translation: CASSLEVRGYGYTF.

This chain uses TRBV28 with TRBJ1-4; no firm D call. V gave up 6 bases and J gave up 0 bases, with 11 bases separating them. The CDR3 has 15 amino acids. Per the germline V gene, CDR1 is MDHEN and CDR2 is SYDVKM. The CDR3: CASRNGGATNEKLFF. The CDR3 nucleotides read TGTGCCAGCAGAAATGGAGGTGCAACTAATGAAAAACTGTTTTTT.